The rows below give T cell receptor beta chains drawn from one sample of a study of blood T cell repertoires in COVID-19. Assay: immunoSEQ multiplex PCR; the TCRdb copy retains only in-frame clones and omits some. The sample has over 50,000 clones; roughly 80% are singletons. The specimen sequenced was peripheral blood. All receptors derive from a man aged 50 to 59 with acute or convalescent COVID-19. Each CDR3 is given with its conserved first and last residue. Each record gives: J gene, D gene, V gene, CDR3 length, clone size, CDR3 DNA, CDR3 protein. The D gene is left open where the match is weak. The size field is filled for only some rows; it gives once, few, many or a size class.

TRBJ1-1	.	TRBV20-1	11	.	TGCAGTGCCCCCTCGGGGACTGAAGCTTTCTTT	CSAPSGTEAFF
TRBJ2-2	.	TRBV7-3	14	.	TGTGCCAGCAGCCAGGGACTCTGGGGCGGGGAGCTGTTTTTT	CASSQGLWGGELFF
TRBJ2-7	.	TRBV28	13	.	TGTGCCAGCAGCACGACAGTGTCCTACGAGCAGTACTTC	CASSTTVSYEQYF
TRBJ1-2	TRBD1	TRBV12-5	14	.	TGTGCTAGTGGTTTTGGGACAGGGGGCGATGGCTACACCTTC	CASGFGTGGDGYTF
TRBJ1-5	TRBD1	TRBV7-9	15	.	TGTGCCAGCAGCTCCTGGACAGGGAGCAATCAGCCCCAGCATTTT	CASSSWTGSNQPQHF
TRBJ2-6	.	TRBV21-1	19	.	TGTGCCAGCAGCAAAAGGGGAAGGACGACCAGGTTTGGGGCCAACGTCCTGACTTTC	CASSKRGRTTRFGANVLTF
TRBJ2-1	TRBD2	TRBV5-1	15	.	TGCGCCAGCAGCCGATCTAGCGGGGTCTACAATGAGCAGTTCTTC	CASSRSSGVYNEQFF
TRBJ2-1	TRBD2	TRBV4-2	17	.	TGTGCCAGCAGCCGGACTAGCGGGAGGGTATCCTACAATGAGCAGTTCTTC	CASSRTSGRVSYNEQFF
TRBJ2-1	.	TRBV29-1	12	.	TGCAGCGTTGACAAGCTCCTCAATGAGCAGTTCTTC	CSVDKLLNEQFF
TRBJ2-1	.	TRBV19	14	.	TGTGCCAGTACCAGAGGAGGACTCCGAAATGAGCAGTTCTTC	CASTRGGLRNEQFF
TRBJ2-1	TRBD1	TRBV11-1	14	.	TGTGCCAGCAGCCTGGACAGGTTAGTCAATGAGCAGTTCTTC	CASSLDRLVNEQFF
TRBJ2-3	.	TRBV15	16	few	TGTGCCACCAGCAGAGCCTTAACGGGTAGCACAGATACGCAGTATTTT	CATSRALTGSTDTQYF
TRBJ2-1	.	TRBV7-3	12	.	TGTGCCAGCAGGTCCAGGGGAGTCGAGCAGTTCTTC	CASRSRGVEQFF
TRBJ1-4	TRBD1	TRBV19	16	.	TGTGCCAGTAGTACGCCTAACAGGGGTGGTAATGAAAAACTGTTTTTT	CASSTPNRGGNEKLFF
TRBJ2-2	TRBD1	TRBV23-1	17	.	TGCGCCAGCAGTCACCCGACCGGGACAGTGGACACCGGGGAGCTGTTTTTT	CASSHPTGTVDTGELFF
TRBJ2-4	.	TRBV4-1	14	.	TGCGCCAGCAGCCAAACCATAGCATCGGACATTCAGTACTTC	CASSQTIASDIQYF
TRBJ1-2	.	TRBV7-3	15	.	TGTGCCAGCAGCCCCGGGGGGGACCCGATCTATGGCTACACCTTC	CASSPGGDPIYGYTF
TRBJ2-7	TRBD1	TRBV6-5	14	.	TGTGCCAGCAGTTATGAGACAGGGGGCTACGAGCAGTACTTC	CASSYETGGYEQYF
TRBJ1-6	TRBD1	TRBV3-1/TRBV3-2	15	.	TGTGCCAGCAGCCAACCGGGACAGGGAAATTCACCCCTCCACTTT	CASSQPGQGNSPLHF
TRBJ2-1	.	TRBV19	13	.	TGTGCCAGTAGTATAGTAGGGAGCAATGAGCAGTTCTTC	CASSIVGSNEQFF
TRBJ2-2	.	TRBV6-5	15	.	TGTGCCAGCAACAAATGGGGGGTTGGTACCGGGGAGCTGTTTTTT	CASNKWGVGTGELFF
TRBJ2-2	TRBD1	TRBV11-3	15	.	TGTGCCAGCAGCTTAGGACAGGGGAAGGCCGGGGAGCTGTTTTTT	CASSLGQGKAGELFF
TRBJ1-1	TRBD1	TRBV6-1	15	.	TGTGCCAGCAGTGAACGACAGGGGGTGAACACTGAAGCTTTCTTT	CASSERQGVNTEAFF
TRBJ1-1	TRBD1	TRBV5-1	16	.	TGCGCCAGCAGCCTTCAATCCGGGACAGTTAACACTGAAGCTTTCTTT	CASSLQSGTVNTEAFF
TRBJ2-1	.	TRBV18	14	few	TGTGCCAGCTCACCACCCACAGACTACAATGAGCAGTTCTTC	CASSPPTDYNEQFF
TRBJ1-1	.	TRBV6-5	14	once	TGTGCCAGCAGTCCTATCGGAGGCGGCACTGAAGCTTTCTTT	CASSPIGGGTEAFF
TRBJ2-3	.	TRBV28	14	.	TGTGCCAGCAGTTTAGCCAGGGGCCCAGATACGCAGTATTTT	CASSLARGPDTQYF
TRBJ1-1	TRBD1	TRBV10-3	13	.	TGTGCCACCCGACAGGGAACGAACACTGAAGCTTTCTTT	CATRQGTNTEAFF
TRBJ2-6	.	TRBV27	19	.	TGTGCCAGCAGTTTATCGATTGGCCCACCCAGCTCTGGGGCCAACGTCCTGACTTTC	CASSLSIGPPSSGANVLTF
TRBJ1-1	TRBD1	TRBV18	15	once	TGTGCCAGCTCGAACTTTGGACAGGTAGGACTTGAAGCTTTCTTT	CASSNFGQVGLEAFF
TRBJ2-1	.	TRBV6-5	15	.	TGTGCCAGCAGTTACTCGCCAGGGGTTTACAATGAGCAGTTCTTC	CASSYSPGVYNEQFF
TRBJ2-1	TRBD2	TRBV5-1	15	once	TGCGCCAGCAGCTCACTAGCGGGAGGTCCCAATGAGCAGTTCTTC	CASSSLAGGPNEQFF
TRBJ1-1	.	TRBV14	14	few	TGTGCCAGCAGCCAAGTAAGCAGGATCACTGAAGCTTTCTTT	CASSQVSRITEAFF
TRBJ1-1	.	TRBV6-5	14	.	TGTGCCAGCACCCGGGGGACTGAAATCACTGAAGCTTTCTTT	CASTRGTEITEAFF